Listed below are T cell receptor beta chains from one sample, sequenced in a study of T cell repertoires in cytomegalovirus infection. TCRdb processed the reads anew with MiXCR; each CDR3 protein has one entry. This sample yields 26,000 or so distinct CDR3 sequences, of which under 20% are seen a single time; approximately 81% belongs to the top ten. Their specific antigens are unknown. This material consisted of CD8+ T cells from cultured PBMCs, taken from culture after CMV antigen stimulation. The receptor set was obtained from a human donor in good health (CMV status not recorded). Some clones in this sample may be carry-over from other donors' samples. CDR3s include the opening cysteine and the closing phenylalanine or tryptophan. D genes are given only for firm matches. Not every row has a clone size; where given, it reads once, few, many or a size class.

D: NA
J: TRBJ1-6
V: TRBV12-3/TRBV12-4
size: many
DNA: TGTGCCAGCAGTTTGCTTGCAGGCTATTCACCCCTCCACTTT
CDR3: CASSLLAGYSPLHF

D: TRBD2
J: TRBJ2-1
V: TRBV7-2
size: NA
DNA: TGTGCCAGCAGCCACACCGGGACTAGCGGCCTCAATGAGCAGTTCTTC
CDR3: CASSHTGTSGLNEQFF

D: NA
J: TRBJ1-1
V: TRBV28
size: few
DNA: TGTGCCAGCAGTTTAGGGGGGCCCTCAGCTTTCTTT
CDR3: CASSLGGPSAFF

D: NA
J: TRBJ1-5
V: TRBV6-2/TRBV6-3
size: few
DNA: TGTGCCAGCAGTGCCCCGGGTATCGGCGAGGGCCAGCCCCAGCATTTT
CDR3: CASSAPGIGEGQPQHF

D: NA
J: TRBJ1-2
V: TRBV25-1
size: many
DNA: TGTGCCAGCAGTGAATTAATTCCTATCGGGGGATATGGCTACACCTTC
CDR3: CASSELIPIGGYGYTF

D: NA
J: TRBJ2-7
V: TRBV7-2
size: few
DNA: TGTGCCAGCAGCTTAGGACCACACTACGAGCAGTACTTC
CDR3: CASSLGPHYEQYF

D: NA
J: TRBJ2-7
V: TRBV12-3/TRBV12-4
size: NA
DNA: TGTGCCAGCAGTTTCGGCACTCTCTACGAGCAGTACTTC
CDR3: CASSFGTLYEQYF

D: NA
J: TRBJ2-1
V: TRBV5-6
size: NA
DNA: TGTGCCAGCAGCCCCCAAGGAAGGAGTGGAAATGAGCAGTTCTTC
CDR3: CASSPQGRSGNEQFF

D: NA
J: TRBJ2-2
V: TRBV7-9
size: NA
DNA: TGTGCCAGCAGGTCCGACACCGGGGAGCTGTTTTTT
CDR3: CASRSDTGELFF

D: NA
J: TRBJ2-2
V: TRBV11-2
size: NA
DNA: TGTGCCAGCAGCTCTCGCGGCGGCGGGGCCACCGGGGAGCTGTTTTTT
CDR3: CASSSRGGGATGELFF

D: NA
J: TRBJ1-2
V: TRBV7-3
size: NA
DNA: TGTGCCAGCAGCCGGGTCCGCCGGGCTATCGGCTACACCTTC
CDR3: CASSRVRRAIGYTF

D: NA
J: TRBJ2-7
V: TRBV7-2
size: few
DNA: TGTGCCAGCAGCTTAGAGGTTGTGGGGGGCTACGAGCAGTACTTC
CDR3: CASSLEVVGGYEQYF

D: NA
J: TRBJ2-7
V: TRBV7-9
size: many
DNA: TGTGCCAGCAGCCTTACGTCATCCTACGAGCAGTACTTC
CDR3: CASSLTSSYEQYF

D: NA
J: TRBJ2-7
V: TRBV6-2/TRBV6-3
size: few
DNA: TGTGCCAGCAGTTACTCGAGTTTGCAGAACTCCTTTTACGAGCAGTACTTC
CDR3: CASSYSSLQNSFYEQYF

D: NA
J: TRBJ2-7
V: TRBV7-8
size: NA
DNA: TGTGCCAGCACCCCTTTTGAGGCAGCCTACGAGCAGTACTTC
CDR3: CASTPFEAAYEQYF

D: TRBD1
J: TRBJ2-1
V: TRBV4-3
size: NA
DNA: TGCGCCAGCAGCCAAGAACCGGGACAGGGGGCCACCTACAATGAGCAGTTCTTC
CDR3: CASSQEPGQGATYNEQFF

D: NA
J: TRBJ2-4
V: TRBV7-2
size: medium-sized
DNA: TGTGCCACCAATACCCCTTTAGCCAAAAACATTCAGTACTTC
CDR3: CATNTPLAKNIQYF

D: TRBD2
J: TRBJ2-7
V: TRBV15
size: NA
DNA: TGTGCCACCAGTACTACACGGGGGGCCTACGAGCAGTACTTC
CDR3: CATSTTRGAYEQYF

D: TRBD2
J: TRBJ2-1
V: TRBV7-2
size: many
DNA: TGTGCCAGCAGCCCCGGGACTACCTCCTACAATGAGCAGTTCTTC
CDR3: CASSPGTTSYNEQFF

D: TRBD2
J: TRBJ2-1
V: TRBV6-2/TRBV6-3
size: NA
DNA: TGTGCCAGCCGCCTAGCGGGAGTTTACAATGAGCAGTTCTTC
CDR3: CASRLAGVYNEQFF

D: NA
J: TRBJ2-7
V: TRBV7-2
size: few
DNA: TGTGCCAGCAGCTTACTTAGGGAGTACGAGCAGTACTTC
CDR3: CASSLLREYEQYF

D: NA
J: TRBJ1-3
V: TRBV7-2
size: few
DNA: TGTGCCAGCAGCGACTGGGGGGGTTCAGCTGGAAACACCATATATTTT
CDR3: CASSDWGGSAGNTIYF

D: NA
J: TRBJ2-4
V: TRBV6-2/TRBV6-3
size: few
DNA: TGTGCCAGCAGTTACTCGCCCTTAGTAGCCAAAAACATTCAGTACTTC
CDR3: CASSYSPLVAKNIQYF

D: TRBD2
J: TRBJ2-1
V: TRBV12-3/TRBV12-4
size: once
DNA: TGTGCCAGCAGGCCCGGGACTAGCGGGGGAGTCAATGAGCAGTTCTTC
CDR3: CASRPGTSGGVNEQFF

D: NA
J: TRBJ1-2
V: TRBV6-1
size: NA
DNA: TGTGCCAGCAGTGATGTCGAGACTAACTATGGCTACACCTTC
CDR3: CASSDVETNYGYTF

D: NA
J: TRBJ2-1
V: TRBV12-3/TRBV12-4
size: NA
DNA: TGTGCCAGCAGTTTGGGCGGAGTGGCACGCTCCTACAATGAGCAGTTCTTC
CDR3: CASSLGGVARSYNEQFF

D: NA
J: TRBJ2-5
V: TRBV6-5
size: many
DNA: TGTGCCAGCAGTTACTCCCCCACGTTACCGGAGACCCAGTACTTC
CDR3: CASSYSPTLPETQYF

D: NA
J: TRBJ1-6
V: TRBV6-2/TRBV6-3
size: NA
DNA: TGTGCCAGCAGAGACGTGAAGAGGGGAGCGTCCTATAATTCACCCCTCCACTTT
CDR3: CASRDVKRGASYNSPLHF

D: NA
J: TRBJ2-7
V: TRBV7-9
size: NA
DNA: TGTGCCAGCAGCCATATGGGGGACGAGCAGTACTTC
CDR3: CASSHMGDEQYF

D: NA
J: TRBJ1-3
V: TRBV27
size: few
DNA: TGTGCCAGCAGCTACCCGGGGGGGCGGAATGGAAACACCATATATTTT
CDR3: CASSYPGGRNGNTIYF

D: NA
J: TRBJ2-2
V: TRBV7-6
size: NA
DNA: TGTGCCAGCACCCCGCGGGTTGGCACCGGGGAGCTGTTTTTT
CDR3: CASTPRVGTGELFF

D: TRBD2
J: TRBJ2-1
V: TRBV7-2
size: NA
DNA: TGTGCCAGCATCCAATCCCTCTCGGGACTAGCGGGGTATGAGCAGTTCTTC
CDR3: CASIQSLSGLAGYEQFF

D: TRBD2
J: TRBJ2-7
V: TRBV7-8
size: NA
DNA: TGTGCCAGCAGCCCTGGGCGGGGGGCGTACGAGCAGTACTTC
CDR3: CASSPGRGAYEQYF

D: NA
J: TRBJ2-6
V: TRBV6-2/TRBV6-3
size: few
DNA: TGTGCCAGCAGTACCGACCCGGGCTCTGGGGCCAACGTCCTGACTTTC
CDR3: CASSTDPGSGANVLTF

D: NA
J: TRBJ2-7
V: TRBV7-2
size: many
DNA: TGTGCCAGCAGCTTAGAGTCAGGGGTAGTCACCTACGAGCAGTACTTC
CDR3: CASSLESGVVTYEQYF

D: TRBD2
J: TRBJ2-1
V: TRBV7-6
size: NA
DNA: TGTGCCAGCAGCTTAACCGGGACTAGGCTCAGCGATGAGCAGTTCTTC
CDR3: CASSLTGTRLSDEQFF

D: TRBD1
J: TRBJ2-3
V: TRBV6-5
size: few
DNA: TGTGCCAGCAGTTACTCGATGGGGACAGGGCTCACAGATACGCAGTATTTT
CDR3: CASSYSMGTGLTDTQYF

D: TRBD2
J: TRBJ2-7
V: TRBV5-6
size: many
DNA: TGTGCCAGCAGCTTCGGGACTAACTTATACGAGCAGTACTTC
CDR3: CASSFGTNLYEQYF

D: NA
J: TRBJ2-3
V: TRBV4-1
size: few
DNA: TGCGCCAGCAGCCAAGATGAAAGCACAGATACGCAGTATTTT
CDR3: CASSQDESTDTQYF

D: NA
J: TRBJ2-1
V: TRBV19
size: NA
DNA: TGTGCCAGTAGTATGGGGTCCGACAATGAGCAGTTCTTC
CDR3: CASSMGSDNEQFF

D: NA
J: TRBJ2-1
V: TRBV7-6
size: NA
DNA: TGTGCCAGCAGCCGACTCGCTACTTCCTACAATGAGCAGTTCTTC
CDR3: CASSRLATSYNEQFF

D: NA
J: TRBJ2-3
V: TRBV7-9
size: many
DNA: TGTGCCAGCAGCTTGTTATGGACAGATACGCAGTATTTT
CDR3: CASSLLWTDTQYF

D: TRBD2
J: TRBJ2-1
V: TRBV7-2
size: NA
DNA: TGTGCCAGCAGCTTAAAAACTAGCGGCTACAATGAGCAGTTCTTC
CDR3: CASSLKTSGYNEQFF

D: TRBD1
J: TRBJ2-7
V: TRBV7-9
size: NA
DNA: TGTGCCAGCAGCTTAATTGCGGGACAGGGGGGATACGAGCAGTACTTC
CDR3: CASSLIAGQGGYEQYF

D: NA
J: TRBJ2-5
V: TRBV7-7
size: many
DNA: TGTGCCAGCAGCTTAGTCCTGCGGGAGACCCAGTACTTC
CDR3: CASSLVLRETQYF

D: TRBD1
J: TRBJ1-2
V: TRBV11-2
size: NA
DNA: TGTGCCAGCAGCTTAGGACAGGGGGCTCAGTATGGCTACACCTTC
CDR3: CASSLGQGAQYGYTF

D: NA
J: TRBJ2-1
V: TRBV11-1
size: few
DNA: TGTGCCAGCAGCTTGTCTGTGAGGGATTACATCAGCAATGAGCAGTTCTTC
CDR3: CASSLSVRDYISNEQFF